The entry below gives a single T cell receptor beta chain sequence along with its context. This clone appeared a few times. The antigen this receptor binds is unknown. No base quality information exists; no much larger clone differs at one position. Measured from the cysteine to the phenylalanine, the CDR3 is 16 residues long. The DNA shown is the 48-base CDR3, in frame from base 1. The junction shows trimming of 6 bases on V and 5 bases on J, and the gene matches do not reach 12 bases of it. Reading the germline V gene gives CDR1 SQVTM and CDR2 ANQGSEA. This sample was taken from a study of shared clonotypes between healthy human individuals (dated by TCRdb to 2018 to 2021). General notes on the study: The cohort included three men and a couple of women between 18 and 49 years of age. For each donor, three plates each were used for CD4 naive and CD4 memory, two plates were used for CD8 naive, and one plate was used for CD8 memory. To estimate repertoire size and how much clonotypes are shared between individuals, the study performed deep sequencing of blood TCR repertoires from about five healthy adults. Different laboratories and diverse techniques were used to prepare libraries and sequence TCR repertoires, to increase sequencing depth and limit assay-specific biases. Between about 0.8 and 8.9 billion PBMCs per donor were obtained by leukapheresis.

Using the deep immunoSEQ assay, TCR CDR3 regions were amplified from genomic DNA by multiplex PCR. Genomic DNA extracted from each cell subset was distributed evenly over all wells of several immunoSEQ 96-well plates, and each plate served as one replicate. Each replicate PCR for sorted subsets received about 220 ng genomic DNA, equal to about 30,000 T cell genomes. The purified libraries were quantified using a Qubit 3.0 fluorometer, sized with a Bioanalyzer 2100, and then quantified again using the KAPA Library Quantification kit. Each immunoSEQ 96-well plate was sequenced on its own single-read 150-cycle Illumina NextSeq 550 flow cell. In the paper's pipeline: Because the immunoSEQ output held only junctional sequences and lacked quality scores, the filtering could not match the filtering applied to full-length reads. Sequences were annotated with PyIR, a Python wrapper for IgBLAST v1.9, using IMGT germline references to assign V/J genes and CDR3. Reads were filtered out if the reads had weak V/J assignments (E-value above 1e-6), no CDR3, stop codons, out-of-frame junctions, or ambiguous translated residues. V3J clonotypes were defined as sequences sharing the same inferred V gene, J gene, and CDR3 amino acid sequence. To compute the percentage overlap between repertoires, the number of shared unique clonotypes was divided by the size of the smaller repertoire. Repertoire richness was assessed with RTK rarefaction, the Chao1 estimator, and Recon v2.1 estimates of unobserved clonotypes. Generation probabilities were computed with OLGA for all TCRbeta clonotypes obtained by the gDNA method from four donors. TCRdb carries this immuneACCESS record with in-frame sequences only. Its versions omit some clonotypes, under half of them owing to an unresolved V gene in the studies checked, with the rest unexplained. V and J calls and clone size come straight from that table; D and trimming were deduced from the DNA. The table for this sample lists 70,000 to 95,000 clones; about 63% of them were counted only once. In total, the top ten clones hold roughly half of the sample.

Healthy HIV-negative adults with no recently reported acute infections or vaccinations were included as donors. Every donor was a Caucasian adult living in Nashville, Tennessee, USA. CD8 memory samples consisted of magnetically selected CD45RO+ cells combined with CCR7-negative CD45RA+ effector memory (TemRA) cells. Blood was collected by leukapheresis, and PBMCs were isolated by Ficoll-Histopaque density gradient centrifugation and then cryopreserved in liquid nitrogen vapor phase. Analytical flow cytometry was used to check the purity and quantity of every magnetically sorted T cell population. Each sorted fraction had its genomic DNA isolated and then quantified by UV absorbance on a Nanodrop 2000c. Study-wide findings and limitations: Higher generation probabilities were observed for clonotypes shared by all four sorted-subset donors than for non-shared clonotypes. Naive subsets generally had larger estimated clonotype richness than memory subsets did. The small number of donors limited the genetic and exposure-history diversity represented. Sampling was restricted to blood, and TCR repertoires in tissue are likely to differ from TCR repertoires in blood. Pairwise subsampling indicated that sequencing depth was expected to affect the degree of clonotype sharing among donors. When a few donors were compared, the shared fraction of clonotypes was about 5% for naive CD4, less than 4% for naive CD8, 2.3% for memory CD4, and around 0.37% for memory CD8. Rarefaction of sorted-subset datasets indicated incomplete sequencing despite the large sequencing depth.

This receptor was obtained from a man aged 30-40 years in good health. The sample comprised memory CD8+ T cells sorted from blood. This specimen's cell subset or site label, interpreted: CD45RO+ cells pooled with CCR7-negative TemRA cells. This receptor chain uses TRBV29-1 and TRBJ2-2, and TRBD2 matches 10 of the central bases. The bases read TGCAGCGTAAAAAAGGTAGCGGGAGGTGAGACCGGGGAGCTGTTTTTT. This yields the protein CSVKKVAGGETGELFF.